The 30 T cell receptor beta chains presented below share a single source sample, sequenced in a study of Ad26.COV2.S vaccination and SARS-CoV-2 variants (dated by TCRdb to the early 2020s). Preparation of the library involved the immunoSEQ multiplex PCR assay. TCRdb provides this immuneACCESS table in a form limited to in-frame rearrangements. Some clones are lacking; in checked studies, under half of them reflect an unresolved V gene, and why the rest are absent is not known. The sample profile shows more than 350,000 clones; 80% to 95% of them were found once. The ten largest make up 12% of the sample. Taken with the paper, the label for treatment or condition translates to: around 19 received Ad26.COV2.S at low or high dose, single or two shots; five or six received placebo; per-sample allocation not given. For vaccine and placebo recipients, the sequenced repertoires came from samples collected on day 63 after the first injection.

The starting material was peripheral blood, obtained in a trial of Ad26.COV2.S vaccine versus placebo. The receptor set was obtained from a person between 18 and 65 years old who received the Ad26.COV2.S COVID-19 vaccine or a placebo.

The chain carries TRBV30 and TRBJ2-3; TRBD2 matches 12 bases. The germline V gene encodes CDR1 GTSNPN and CDR2 SVGIG (reference sequence). Losses at the gene ends were 0 bases for V and 9 bases for J; bases not matched to a gene: 10. The CDR3 has 16 amino acids. The CDR3 spells CAWSVRLAGEGHTQYF. The CDR3 DNA reads as TGTGCCTGGAGTGTAAGACTAGCGGGAGAGGGCCACACGCAGTATTTT. Complete variable domain (other parts from reference TRBV30 and TRBJ2-3): SQTIHQWPATLVQPVGSPLSLECTVEGTSNPNLYWYRQAAGRGLQLLFYSVGIGQISSEVPQNLSASRPQDRQFILSSKKLLLSDSGFYLCAWSVRLAGEGHTQYFGPGTRLTVL.

The chain recombines TRBV7-8 with TRBJ1-5, with D hard to call. Per germline, CDR1 SGHVS and CDR2 FQNEAQ. The CDR3 has 15 residues. V was shortened by 5 bases and J by 4 bases, with 15 bases between the two germline ends. Here the CDR3 reads CASSPRSSVNQPQHF. CDR3 nucleotide sequence: TGTGCCAGCAGCCCCCGAAGCTCTGTAAATCAGCCCCAGCATTTT.

The chain employs TRBV5-4 and TRBJ2-1; 10 nucleotides agree with TRBD2. Per the germline V gene, CDR1 is SGHNT and CDR2 is YYREEE (reference sequence). The CDR3 is made up of 13 amino acids. Trimming took 4 bases from V and 9 from J; bases not matched to a gene: 4. CDR3 region: CASSLGTSVEQFF. The CDR3 DNA sequence: TGTGCCAGCAGCCTCGGGACTAGCGTTGAGCAGTTCTTC.

The rearrangement joins TRBV6-5 to TRBJ1-4, with TRBD1 identical over 10 bases. The V gene end was trimmed by 7 bases and the J gene end by 7 bases; junction bases not matched to a gene: 6. CDR3 length equals 14 residues. Per germline, CDR1 MNHEY and CDR2 SVGAGI. The CDR3 loop is CASTEGTGAEKLFF. The CDR3 nucleotides are TGTGCCAGCACCGAGGGGACAGGGGCTGAAAAACTGTTTTTT.

V and J are TRBV5-4 and TRBJ1-1, with D tentatively TRBD1 (6 bases). This CDR3 has 15 amino acids. Trimming left V 0 bases short and J 0 bases short, with 9 bases between. The germline V gene encodes CDR1 SGHNT and CDR2 YYREEE (reference sequence). CDR3 sequence: CASSLAGVMNTEAFF. The CDR3 DNA reads as TGTGCCAGCAGCTTGGCAGGGGTGATGAACACTGAAGCTTTCTTT.

The rearrangement uses TRBV7-9 and TRBJ1-2; D is ambiguous. In germline, CDR1 is SEHNR, CDR2 FQNEAQ (reference sequence). V was trimmed by 2 bases and J by 7 bases, leaving 11 bases between them. This CDR3 has 13 amino acids. CDR3 sequence reads: CASSLFMKFGYTF. The CDR3 DNA is TGTGCCAGCAGCTTATTCATGAAGTTTGGCTACACCTTC.

This chain uses TRBV30 with TRBJ1-2; unclear D gene. Germline loops: CDR1 GTSNPN, CDR2 SVGIG (reference sequence). The length of the CDR3 is 13 residues. V shed 4 bases and J shed 0 bases, with 9 bases lying between them. The CDR3 here is CAWIHSSNYGYTF. CDR3 DNA sequence: TGTGCCTGGATTCACAGTTCTAACTATGGCTACACCTTC. The full variable domain, its missing parts supplied by reference TRBV30 and TRBJ1-2, is SQTIHQWPATLVQPVGSPLSLECTVEGTSNPNLYWYRQAAGRGLQLLFYSVGIGQISSEVPQNLSASRPQDRQFILSSKKLLLSDSGFYLCAWIHSSNYGYTFGSGTRLTVV.

The chain employs TRBV18 and TRBJ2-7; 9 bases match TRBD2. From germline, CDR1 is KGHSH and CDR2 LQKENI. Trimming at V came to 8 bases and at J to 1 base, leaving 0 bases not matched to a gene. This CDR3 region has 12 residues. In DNA form, the CDR3 reads TGTGCCAGCACTAGCGGGTCCTACGAGCAGTACTTC. Translation: CASTSGSYEQYF.

The DNA for the CDR3 is TGTGCCAGCAGTGATGATCTAGCGCCCTCCTACGAGCAGTACTTC. Encoded protein: CASSDDLAPSYEQYF. The chain carries TRBV25-1 and TRBJ2-7; possible D gene TRBD2, 6 bases. Trimming took off 3 bases at V and 0 bases at J, with 12 bases between the two ends. CDR3 length equals 15 residues. Germline CDR1 reads MGHDK; CDR2 reads SYGVNS.

V usage is TRBV20-1 and J usage is TRBJ2-5, with unresolved D. This CDR3 is 11 amino acids long. Germline loops: CDR1 DFQATT, CDR2 SNEGSKA (reference sequence). The germline V and J ends were trimmed by 2 bases and 4 bases, with 5 bases remaining between them. The CDR3, as DNA: TGCAGTGCTAGACAAACAGAGACCCAGTACTTC. Amino acid sequence: CSARQTETQYF.

The rearrangement links TRBV19 to TRBJ2-1; TRBD2 is a possible D gene (5 bases). In germline, CDR1 is LNHDA, CDR2 SQIVND (reference sequence). This CDR3 is built from 15 residues. Trimming pared 3 bases from V and 1 base from J, leaving 10 bases between. The CDR3 region is CASSIEGVSYNEQFF. As DNA, the CDR3 is TGTGCCAGTAGTATCGAGGGAGTGTCCTACAATGAGCAGTTCTTC.

The J gene is TRBJ2-5, the V gene TRBV5-1; 9 nucleotides match TRBD1. Germline V lookup: CDR1 SGHRS, CDR2 YFSETQ. This CDR3 is built from 13 residues. With 5 bases clipped from V and 4 bases from J, the junction kept 3 bases outside the gene matches. The CDR3 bases are TGCGCCAGCAGGGGGGACAGGGTAGAGACCCAGTACTTC. Residues: CASRGDRVETQYF.

CDR3 sequence (DNA): TGCGCCAGCAGCCAATCATTCGCCAATCAGCCCCAGCATTTT. Its translation: CASSQSFANQPQHF. The V gene is TRBV4-3, the J gene TRBJ1-5; no definite D call. In germline, CDR1 is LGHNA, CDR2 YSLEER. There are 14 residues in the CDR3. Trimming cost V 2 bases and J 3 bases, with 8 bases left between them.

This clone was counted once. V and J are TRBV27 and TRBJ2-4; D is unclear. This CDR3 region has 15 residues. Trimming took 4 bases from V and 0 from J, leaving 10 bases between them. From germline, CDR1 is MNHEY and CDR2 SMNVEV (reference sequence). The CDR3 region is CASSSHSLAKNIQYF. For the CDR3, the DNA is TGTGCCAGCAGTTCGCATTCTCTAGCCAAAAACATTCAGTACTTC.

The V gene is TRBV2, the J gene TRBJ1-5, with D possibly matching TRBD1 (6 bases). Trimming took 7 bases from V and 8 from J, leaving 21 bases between them. The CDR3 has 15 residues. CDR1 and CDR2 from the germline V gene are SNHLY and FYNNEI. The CDR3 bases are TGTGCCAGCAACCTGGTTTGGGGGGCTTCGGAGCCCCAGCATTTT. This sequence encodes CASNLVWGASEPQHF.

Concerning this clone: This may be a read error, as it is one base from a much larger clone. This same CDR3 is encoded by further DNA sequences in the sample. J is TRBJ1-2 and V is TRBV7-9; 8 positions match TRBD1. Germline-derived CDR1 and CDR2 are SEHNR and FQNEAQ (reference sequence). The CDR3 is made up of 13 amino acids. V was pared by 5 bases and J by 4 bases, with 3 bases of the junction left unmatched. The CDR3 DNA is TGTGCCAGCAGCCTCGGACAGGGCTATGGCTACACCTTC. Translated, it gives CASSLGQGYGYTF.

V and J are TRBV10-1 and TRBJ2-3; D is uncertain. The V end was cut by 4 bases, the J end by 0 bases, with 5 bases between. The CDR3 covers 13 residues. Germline loops: CDR1 WNHNN, CDR2 SYGVQD (reference sequence). The CDR3 is CASSAASTDTQYF. The CDR3 DNA reads as TGCGCCAGCAGTGCGGCTAGCACAGATACGCAGTATTTT.

The chain uses TRBV4-1 and TRBJ2-7; no definite D call. V lost 0 bases to trimming and J lost 7 bases, with 13 bases between them. Looked up from germline, CDR1 is MGHRA and CDR2 is YSYEKL. The length of the CDR3 is 14 residues. The CDR3 sequence is CASSQELRFGEQYF. CDR3 coding DNA: TGCGCCAGCAGCCAAGAACTAAGGTTTGGAGAGCAGTACTTC.

V usage is TRBV29-1 and J usage is TRBJ2-5; D is possibly TRBD1 or TRBD2 (7 bases each). V was pared by 4 bases and J by 5 bases, with 17 bases between. This CDR3 spans 14 amino acids. Germline CDR1 and CDR2: SQVTM and ANQGSEA. CDR3 sequence reads: CSVGAGGGGETQYF. The DNA of the CDR3 is TGCAGCGTTGGCGCAGGGGGGGGCGGGGAGACCCAGTACTTC.

This sequence joins TRBV5-1 and TRBJ2-1, with 7 positions matching TRBD1. CDR1 and CDR2 from the germline V gene are SGHRS and YFSETQ. This CDR3 spans 14 amino acids. The trim removed 6 bases at V and 8 bases at J, leaving 11 bases unmatched. DNA for the CDR3: TGCGCCAGCAACGACGGATACAGGGGCGATGAGCAGTTCTTC. It codes for CASNDGYRGDEQFF.

The chain uses TRBV6-2 or TRBV6-3 and TRBJ2-1; D might be TRBD2 (6 bases). V was pared by 6 bases and J by 11 bases, with 14 bases between. The CDR3 loop spans 12 amino acids. CDR1 MNHEY and CDR2 SVGEGT come from the germline V gene. DNA of the CDR3: TGTGCCAGCAGCACGACTAGTTTTCAGCAGTTCTTC. Translated, it gives CASSTTSFQQFF.

The V call is TRBV3-1 (or the pseudogene TRBV3-2), the J call TRBJ2-3; D may be TRBD2 (7 bases). Trimming left V 3 bases short and J 2 bases short, with 12 bases between. The CDR3 is 15 residues long. Looked up from germline, CDR1 is LGHDT and CDR2 is YNNKEL (reference sequence). The CDR3 sequence: CASSHWAGATDTQYF. The CDR3 bases are TGTGCCAGCAGCCACTGGGCGGGGGCCACAGATACGCAGTATTTT.

The rearrangement joins TRBV27 to TRBJ2-5, with D unresolved. Germline lookup yields CDR1 MNHEY and CDR2 SMNVEV (reference sequence). The CDR3 spans 13 residues. V dropped 6 bases and J dropped 1 base, with 9 bases sitting between them. CDR3: CASRVVGQETQYF. The CDR3 region has the DNA TGTGCCAGCAGAGTTGTTGGCCAAGAGACCCAGTACTTC.

The gene calls are TRBV6-5 and TRBJ2-3; a possible D gene is TRBD2 (5 bases). With 5 bases removed from V and 1 base from J, the gap between germline ends came to 7 bases. The CDR3 sequence is 13 residues long. CDR1 MNHEY and CDR2 SVGAGI come from the germline V gene. The CDR3 here is CASSRTRTDTQYF. Here the CDR3 DNA reads TGTGCCAGCAGTCGGACTCGCACAGATACGCAGTATTTT.

This chain links TRBV2 with TRBJ2-1; TRBD1 agrees at 9 bases. The ends lost 5 bases at V and 6 bases at J; junction bases unmatched: 5. The CDR3 runs to 14 residues. Germline CDR1 reads SNHLY; CDR2 reads FYNNEI. The CDR3 reads CASSLQGASNEQFF. CDR3 sequence (DNA): TGTGCCAGCAGTTTACAGGGGGCGTCCAATGAGCAGTTCTTC.

CDR3 protein: CASSQGVGELFF. DNA for the CDR3: TGTGCCAGCAGCCAAGGGGTCGGGGAGCTGTTTTTT. The chain has TRBV3-1 (or the pseudogene TRBV3-2) and TRBJ2-2; D is unresolved. The germline V gene encodes CDR1 LGHDT and CDR2 YNNKEL (reference sequence). This CDR3 comprises 12 residues. V gave up 1 base and J gave up 7 bases, with 4 bases separating them.

Notes on this clone: This CDR3 is also generated by other DNA sequences in the sample. The chain is built from TRBV5-1 and TRBJ2-3; no firm D call. This CDR3 is 15 amino acids long. Trimming took 0 bases from V and 0 from J, leaving 8 bases between them. Germline assignment: CDR1 SGHRS and CDR2 YFSETQ. CDR3 region: CASSLDLTSTDTQYF. For the CDR3, the DNA is TGCGCCAGCAGCTTGGACCTCACTAGCACAGATACGCAGTATTTT.

The J gene is TRBJ2-5, the V gene TRBV18; 10 bases are shared with TRBD1. This CDR3 is built from 14 residues. The ends lost 4 bases at V and 1 base at J; junction bases unmatched: 0. CDR1 and CDR2 from the germline V gene are KGHSH and LQKENI. CDR3 sequence (DNA): TGTGCCAGCTCACGACAGGGGGCCCAAGAGACCCAGTACTTC. It translates to CASSRQGAQETQYF. Based on the CDR3 plus reference TRBV18 and TRBJ2-5, the full variable domain is NAGVMQNPRHLVRRRGQEARLRCSPMKGHSHVYWYRQLPEEGLKFMVYLQKENIIDESGMPKERFSAEFPKEGPSILRIQQVVRGDSAAYFCASSRQGAQETQYFGPGTRLLVL.

V is TRBV5-5 and J is TRBJ2-2; 9 positions agree with TRBD1. Germline CDR1 is SGHKS and CDR2 is YYEKEE (reference sequence). The CDR3 covers 16 residues. Unmatched junction bases numbered 1, after V lost 0 bases and J lost 1 base. In DNA, the CDR3 is TGTGCCAGCAGCTTGGGACAGGGGGTGAACACCGGGGAGCTGTTTTTT. Amino acids: CASSLGQGVNTGELFF.

This clone showed up just once. The chain combines TRBV7-3 with TRBJ2-7, with TRBD1 matching over 8 bases. After removal of 5 bases from V and 7 bases from J, the junction contained 10 bases not matched to a gene. Germline V lookup: CDR1 SGHTA, CDR2 FQGTGA. CDR3 length: 14 amino acids. The CDR3 coding sequence is TGTGCCAGCAGCCCCCAGGGACAGGTTGGAGAGCAGTACTTC. Protein product: CASSPQGQVGEQYF.